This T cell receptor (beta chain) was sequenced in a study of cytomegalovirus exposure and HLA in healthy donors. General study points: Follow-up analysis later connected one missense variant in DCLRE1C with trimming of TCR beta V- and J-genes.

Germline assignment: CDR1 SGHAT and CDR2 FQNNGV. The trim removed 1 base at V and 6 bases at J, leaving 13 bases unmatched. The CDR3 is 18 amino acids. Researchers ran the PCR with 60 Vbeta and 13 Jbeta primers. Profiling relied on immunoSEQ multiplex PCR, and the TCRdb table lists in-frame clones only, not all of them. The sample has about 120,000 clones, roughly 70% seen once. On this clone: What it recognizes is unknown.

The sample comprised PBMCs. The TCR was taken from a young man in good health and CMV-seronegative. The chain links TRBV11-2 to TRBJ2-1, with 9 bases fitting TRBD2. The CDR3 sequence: CASSLGIRGGARSNEQFF. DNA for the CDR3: TGTGCCAGCAGCTTAGGGATCCGCGGGGGGGCAAGGAGCAATGAGCAGTTCTTC. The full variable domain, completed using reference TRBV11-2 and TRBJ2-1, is EAGVAQSPRYKIIEKRQSVAFWCNPISGHATLYWYQQILGQGPKLLIQFQNNGVVDDSQLPKDRFSAERLKGVDSTLKIQPAKLEDSAVYLCASSLGIRGGARSNEQFFGPGTRLTVL.